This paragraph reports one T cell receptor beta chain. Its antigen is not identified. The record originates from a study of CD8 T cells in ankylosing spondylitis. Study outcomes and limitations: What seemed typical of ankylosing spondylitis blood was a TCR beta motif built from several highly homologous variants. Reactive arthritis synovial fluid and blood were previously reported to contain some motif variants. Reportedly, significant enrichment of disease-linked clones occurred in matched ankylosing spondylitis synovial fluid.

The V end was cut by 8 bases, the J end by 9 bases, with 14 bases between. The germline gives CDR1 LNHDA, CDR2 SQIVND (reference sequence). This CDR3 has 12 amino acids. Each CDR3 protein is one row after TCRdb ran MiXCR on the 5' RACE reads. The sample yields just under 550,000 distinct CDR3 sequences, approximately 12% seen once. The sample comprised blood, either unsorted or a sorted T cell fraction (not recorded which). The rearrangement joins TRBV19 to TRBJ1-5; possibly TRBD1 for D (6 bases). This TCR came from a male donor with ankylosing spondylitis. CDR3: CASQRTAGPQHF. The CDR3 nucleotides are TGTGCCAGTCAAAGGACAGCCGGGCCCCAGCATTTT.